This TCR beta chain was recovered during a study of cytomegalovirus exposure and HLA in healthy donors. For the study at large: Falling in the Caucasian-associated ancestry cluster were about 80% of under 500 genotyped donors.

The CDR3 sequence is 15 residues long. Germline V gene data show CDR1 as LNHNV and CDR2 as YYDKDF (reference sequence). V was clipped by 0 bases and J by 2 bases, with 7 bases between them. Use of 60 Vbeta and 13 Jbeta primers characterized the PCR. The method was immunoSEQ multiplex PCR; TCRdb's version includes in-frame clones alone and lacks a portion of them. The sample has 180,000 or so clones; about 79% are singletons. Whole-study results and caveats: Other equally common chains were less clonally expanded than HLA-associated TCR beta chains, a later analysis showed. An apparent linkage of common viral pathogens to several of the most significant clusters emerged in a later analysis. Owing to their indistinguishability, certain V segments, notably TRBV6-2 and TRBV6-3, were excluded.

About this clone: Its cognate antigen is unknown.

This receptor was identified in a boy between 2 and 10 years old in good health and CMV-seronegative. The V and J genes are TRBV15 and TRBJ2-2, with unresolved D. What was sequenced was PBMCs. The CDR3 loop is CATSRDPSNTGELFF. CDR3 DNA sequence: TGTGCCACCAGCAGAGACCCGAGTAACACCGGGGAGCTGTTTTTT.